A selection of T cell receptor beta chains follows, all from one sample in a study of CD8 T cells in Susac syndrome. Each CDR3 protein is one row after TCRdb ran MiXCR on the immunoSEQ multiplex PCR reads. The table lists a few hundred thousand distinct CDR3 sequences, 70% to 90% of them singletons. Sequenced: CD8+ T cells from PBMCs. The receptors stem from a human donor with multiple sclerosis. Each CDR3 is given with its conserved first and last residue. Fields, in order: clone size, V gene, CDR3 protein. A row's size may be missing; if present it is once, few, many or a size class.

- | TRBV6-2/TRBV6-3 | CASGTGTAYEQYF
- | TRBV29-1 | CSVEPGAKEQETQYF
- | TRBV15 | CATSYPPYNEQFF
once | TRBV20-1 | CSARFERELNGELFF
- | TRBV7-2 | CASSLTLARNNEQFF
- | TRBV6-5 | CASSYRREGTDTQYF
- | TRBV12-3/TRBV12-4 | CASSATGVPYTGELFF
- | TRBV27 | CASSLRGWGVYEQYF
- | TRBV13 | CASSSGLTPMNTEAFF
- | TRBV23-1 | CASSQFGHRSSDF
- | TRBV30 | CAWSVGTGGSEAFF
once | TRBV30 | CAWRPGQFYEQYF
- | TRBV27 | CAIWTGTEAFF